These T cell receptor beta chains were read from a single sample in a study of cytomegalovirus exposure and HLA in healthy donors. Here immunoSEQ multiplex PCR was the method, and the copy in TCRdb shows in-frame clones only, minus some. The sample has a few hundred thousand clones; roughly 80% are singletons. Sequencing was performed on PBMCs. These receptors were collected from a girl aged 2-10 years in good health and CMV-seronegative. CDR3s include the opening cysteine and the closing phenylalanine or tryptophan. D genes are given only for firm matches. Clone size is not always given. Where it is, it says once, few, many or a class for expanded clones.

cdr3_length,j_call,d_call,clone_size,v_call,cdr3_nt,cdr3_aa
14,TRBJ2-3,TRBD2,NA,TRBV5-1,TGCGCCAGCAGCTCCGGGACTAACAGAGATACGCAGTATTTT,CASSSGTNRDTQYF
14,TRBJ1-1,TRBD1,NA,TRBV19,TGTGCCACCAGAAGACAGGGGGCGAACACTGAAGCTTTCTTT,CATRRQGANTEAFF
15,TRBJ1-3,NA,NA,TRBV4-1,TGCGCCAGCAGCCCGTCGACAGGCTCTGGAAACACCATATATTTT,CASSPSTGSGNTIYF
13,TRBJ2-1,TRBD1,NA,TRBV27,TGTGCCAGCACCTCACAGGGGAAGGATGAGCAGTTCTTC,CASTSQGKDEQFF
12,TRBJ2-7,TRBD1,NA,TRBV7-9,TGTGCCAGCAGCTCACAGGGGAACGAGCAGTACTTC,CASSSQGNEQYF
17,TRBJ2-1,TRBD2,NA,TRBV28,TGTGCCAGCAGTTTTGGTATCGGCGGGAGGGCCAAGGTCGAGCAGTTCTTC,CASSFGIGGRAKVEQFF
15,TRBJ2-7,TRBD2,NA,TRBV5-4,TGTGCCAGCAGCGTCAGCGGGAGTCCCGTCTACGAGCAGTACTTC,CASSVSGSPVYEQYF
14,TRBJ2-1,TRBD1,few,TRBV27,TGTGCCAGCAGTTTGTCCCAGGGGGCGTTTGAGCAGTTCTTC,CASSLSQGAFEQFF
14,TRBJ1-2,TRBD1,NA,TRBV18,TGTGCCACGGACACGGGAGGGGGCGCCTATGGCTACACCTTC,CATDTGGGAYGYTF
15,TRBJ2-5,TRBD2,NA,TRBV5-1,TGCGCCAGCAGCTTGACTAGCGCGAACCAAGAGACCCAGTACTTC,CASSLTSANQETQYF
11,TRBJ2-1,NA,NA,TRBV9,TGTGCCAGCAGCCCTAACAATGAGCAGTTCTTC,CASSPNNEQFF
17,TRBJ2-2,NA,NA,TRBV27,TGTGCCAGCAGTTCCAGAACGACTAGTTTCGGCACCGGGGAGCTGTTTTTT,CASSSRTTSFGTGELFF
12,TRBJ2-7,TRBD2,NA,TRBV6-5,TGTGCCAGCAGGGGGGGGAGGTACGAGCAGTACTTC,CASRGGRYEQYF
13,TRBJ1-1,NA,few,TRBV6-1,TGTGCCAGCTACTCCACGGTGAACACTGAAGCTTTCTTT,CASYSTVNTEAFF
15,TRBJ1-4,TRBD1,NA,TRBV18,TGTGCCAGCTCACCATCGCCCAGGGGGCGGGAAAAACTGTTTTTT,CASSPSPRGREKLFF
15,TRBJ1-6,NA,once,TRBV4-1,TGCGCCAGCAGCCAAGATCAGGCCCATAATTCACCCCTCCACTTT,CASSQDQAHNSPLHF
20,TRBJ2-3,TRBD2,NA,TRBV5-1,TGCGCCAGCAGCCTCATACCGGGACTAGCGGGAGGGCCTAGTGAGGATACGCAGTATTTT,CASSLIPGLAGGPSEDTQYF
14,TRBJ1-2,NA,once,TRBV19,TGTGCCAGTAGCCCCAGCGAAGTTAACTATGGCTACACCTTC,CASSPSEVNYGYTF
15,TRBJ2-1,TRBD1,NA,TRBV10-3,TGTGCCATCAATTTCGGGACAGGGGATTTCGCTGAGCAGTTCTTC,CAINFGTGDFAEQFF
15,TRBJ2-7,NA,NA,TRBV7-9,TGTGCCAGCAGCCACCCCACCGGACTGCCCTACGAGCAGTACTTC,CASSHPTGLPYEQYF
15,TRBJ2-3,TRBD2,NA,TRBV9,TGTGCCAGCAGCCCGCTAGCGGCAAACACAGATACGCAGTATTTT,CASSPLAANTDTQYF
15,TRBJ1-2,TRBD1,NA,TRBV18,TGTGCCAGCTCACCCGGGACAGACCAACTCTATGGCTACACCTTC,CASSPGTDQLYGYTF
14,TRBJ2-7,NA,once,TRBV19,TGTGCCAGTAGTTTACTGGCGGCTCCGGGCGAGCAGTACTTC,CASSLLAAPGEQYF
13,TRBJ2-7,NA,NA,TRBV27,TGTGCCAGCAGTCGACAAATTATCTACGAGCAGTACTTC,CASSRQIIYEQYF